The entry below gives a single T cell receptor (beta chain) sequence along with its context. Its specificity is unknown. This specimen belongs to a study of metastatic and nonmetastatic thyroid tumors. Whole-study context: Repertoire comparison spanned blood and tumor or nodule tissue of malignant and benign thyroid patients. Overall study results and limits: It was reportedly found that TCR beta diversity was significantly higher in malignant thyroid tumors than in benign nodules, a difference seen in both blood and tumor samples.

Authors' data handling: Differences in CDR3 between clinicopathological groups were drawn on to build a classifier intended to discriminate distant-metastatic papillary thyroid cancer patients. TCRdb ran MiXCR on the PCR reads. TCRdb, not the original authors, processed these V and J calls. Here the sample spans around 41,000 clones, roughly 3.1% being singletons. Thyroid surgery was preceded by no treatment in any patient. From germline, CDR1 is LNHNV and CDR2 YYDKDF (reference sequence). Trimming took off 3 bases at V and 4 bases at J, with 15 bases between the two ends. The CDR3 totals 15 residues.

The chain employs TRBV15 and TRBJ1-2, with D perhaps TRBD1 (6 bases). The sample taken for sequencing was blood. The receptor was isolated from a female donor with papillary thyroid cancer or a benign thyroid nodule (not recorded which). Some clones in this sample may be carry-over from other donors' samples. The CDR3 bases are TGTGCCACCAGCAGGGGTACAGGGTGCCTCTATGGCTACACCTTC. Translation gives CATSRGTGCLYGYTF.